Listed below are T cell receptor beta chains from one sample, sequenced in a study of T cells in Graves' hyperthyroidism and ophthalmopathy. TCRdb independently ran MiXCR on the multiplex PCR reads; one entry per CDR3 protein. The sample carries 300,000 to 400,000 distinct CDR3 sequences, around 14% recorded once. The sample taken for sequencing was blood. The receptors stem from a woman in her late teens or twenties with Graves' hyperthyroidism. The CDR3 runs from the conserved cysteine through the conserved F or W. A D gene is named only where the DNA matches it firmly. Clone size is not always given. Where it is, it says once, few, many or a class for expanded clones.

abundance	d_gene	j_gene	v_gene	CDR3nt	CDR3aa
-	-	TRBJ2-2	TRBV19	TGTGCCAGTAGAAACCCGGAGGGCAGGGAGGATTCCGGGGAGCTGTTTTTT	CASRNPEGREDSGELFF
-	TRBD1	TRBJ2-3	TRBV24-1	TGTGCCACCAGTTCCCGGGACAGGGGGGTGGCAGATACGCAGTATTTT	CATSSRDRGVADTQYF
few	-	TRBJ2-1	TRBV7-2	TGTGCCAGCAGCTTAGGGTCTTATGAGCAGTTCTTC	CASSLGSYEQFF
many	-	TRBJ2-2	TRBV4-1	TGCGCCAGCAGCGAAGAATCGAGAAGAGTCTCCGGAGGGGAGCTGTTTTTT	CASSEESRRVSGGELFF
many	-	TRBJ1-5	TRBV7-2	TGTGCCAGCAGCTTAGGGGAGACTAGCAATCAGCCCCAGCATTTT	CASSLGETSNQPQHF
many	TRBD1	TRBJ1-5	TRBV2	TGTGCCAGCTCCGACAGGGGAGGAAGCAATCAGCCCCAGCATTTT	CASSDRGGSNQPQHF
-	-	TRBJ2-7	TRBV30	TGTGCCTGGAGTGTACCCGGGGCCGCTCTGGGCGAGCAGTACTTC	CAWSVPGAALGEQYF
few	-	TRBJ2-1	TRBV19	TGTGCCAGTAGAGCCGGCGGGGGCAGAAGGGATGAGCAGTTCTTC	CASRAGGGRRDEQFF
-	TRBD1	TRBJ1-3	TRBV10-3	TGTGCCATCAGTGGCCGACAGGGATCTGCTGGAAACACCATATATTTT	CAISGRQGSAGNTIYF
many	-	TRBJ2-3	TRBV28	TGTGCCAGCAGTTTCCCAGGGCTCATAGATACGCAGTATTTT	CASSFPGLIDTQYF
many	TRBD1	TRBJ1-5	TRBV6-5	TGTGCCAGCAGTTACTCAGGACAGGGGGCGAGCAATCAGCCCCAGCATTTT	CASSYSGQGASNQPQHF
many	-	TRBJ1-6	TRBV7-2	TGTGCCAGCAGCTTACTCCCCCCGCGCAGCTCCTATAATTCACCCCTCCACTTT	CASSLLPPRSSYNSPLHF
many	-	TRBJ2-2	TRBV28	TGTGCCAGCAGTTTGATTGAGGCCGGGGAGCTGTTTTTT	CASSLIEAGELFF
-	-	TRBJ1-2	TRBV28	TGTGCCAGCACCCAGGGGTTCTCCTATGGCTACACCTTC	CASTQGFSYGYTF
many	-	TRBJ2-3	TRBV20-1	TGCAGTGCTAGGCCCCTAGTGGGGCCGGGTACGCAGTATTTT	CSARPLVGPGTQYF
many	-	TRBJ1-5	TRBV27	TGTGCCAGCAGTCCCCTCTATAATCAGCCCCAGCATTTT	CASSPLYNQPQHF
many	-	TRBJ2-7	TRBV18	TGTGCCAGCTCACCGGCCGATCAGGGCGACGAGCAGTACTTC	CASSPADQGDEQYF
many	-	TRBJ2-6	TRBV6-1	TGTGCCAGCTTCAAATCCGGGGACAAGGGATCCCTGGGGGCCAACGTCCTGACTTTC	CASFKSGDKGSLGANVLTF
-	TRBD1	TRBJ2-2	TRBV27	TGTGCCAGCGGCACCCCGGGGCGGACAGGGGACACCGGGGAGCTGTTTTTT	CASGTPGRTGDTGELFF
many	TRBD2	TRBJ2-3	TRBV20-1	TGCAGTGCTAGAGATCTGAACCGAGCGGGAGCCCGCACAGATACGCAGTATTTT	CSARDLNRAGARTDTQYF
many	-	TRBJ1-1	TRBV10-3	TGTGCCATCACGGCGGAACCTAAAATGAACACTGAAGCTTTCTTT	CAITAEPKMNTEAFF
few	-	TRBJ2-1	TRBV7-3	TGTGCCAGCAGCCCCCGCCCTCGCGGGGGCTACTTTGGCAATGAGCAGTTCTTC	CASSPRPRGGYFGNEQFF
many	TRBD1	TRBJ2-5	TRBV5-4	TGTGCCAGCAGCGTGGACAGGGGTGCGGAGACCCAGTACTTC	CASSVDRGAETQYF
many	-	TRBJ1-1	TRBV2	TGTGCCAGCAGCCTAGGGCCCCCCAACACTGAAGCTTTCTTT	CASSLGPPNTEAFF
-	-	TRBJ1-2	TRBV7-9	TGTGCCAGCAGCTTTCTGGACTATGGCTACACCTTC	CASSFLDYGYTF
many	TRBD2	TRBJ2-5	TRBV28	TGTGCCAGCAGTCTCCGGCGGACTAGGCCGGAGGGGGAGACCCAGTACTTC	CASSLRRTRPEGETQYF
-	TRBD1	TRBJ2-5	TRBV5-1	TGCGCCAGCAGCTTGGCGGGACAGGCGTCTCAGACCCAGTACTTC	CASSLAGQASQTQYF
many	-	TRBJ1-5	TRBV2	TGTGCCAGCAGGGAGGACGGCGAGCGGCCCCAGCATTTT	CASREDGERPQHF
many	TRBD1	TRBJ1-1	TRBV18	TGTGCCAGCTCCCCACAGGGGGCAATGAACACTGAAGCTTTCTTT	CASSPQGAMNTEAFF
many	TRBD2	TRBJ2-5	TRBV20-1	TGCAGTGCTAGAGCGGAGACTAGCATCTCAGAGACCCAGTACTTC	CSARAETSISETQYF
few	-	TRBJ1-4	TRBV7-7	TGTGCTAGCAGCCTGGACACTTATAATGAAAAACTGTTTTTT	CASSLDTYNEKLFF
few	TRBD2	TRBJ2-7	TRBV27	TGTGCCAGCAGTTATAGCGGGAGGCCCTACGAGCAGTACTTC	CASSYSGRPYEQYF
-	TRBD2	TRBJ2-7	TRBV28	TGTGCCAGCAACTCTGGGACTAGCGGGAGATCCTACAATGAGCAGTACTTC	CASNSGTSGRSYNEQYF
many	-	TRBJ2-3	TRBV20-1	TGCAGTGCTAGCCCCAGCACAGATACGCAGTATTTT	CSASPSTDTQYF
many	-	TRBJ2-5	TRBV11-2	TGTGCCAGCAGCGATGGGACTCCGAGGGAGACCCAGTACTTC	CASSDGTPRETQYF
many	TRBD2	TRBJ2-3	TRBV28	TGTGCCAGCAGTTTGACTAGCGTAACAACAGATACGCAGTATTTT	CASSLTSVTTDTQYF
many	-	TRBJ1-1	TRBV7-3	TGTGCCAGCAGCCTGGGGAACTCGAACACTGAAGCTTTCTTT	CASSLGNSNTEAFF
-	-	TRBJ1-4	TRBV11-2	TGTGCCAGCAGCCCCCGGAGGGGACGCCAGGTTGCAACTAATGAAAAACTGTTTTTT	CASSPRRGRQVATNEKLFF